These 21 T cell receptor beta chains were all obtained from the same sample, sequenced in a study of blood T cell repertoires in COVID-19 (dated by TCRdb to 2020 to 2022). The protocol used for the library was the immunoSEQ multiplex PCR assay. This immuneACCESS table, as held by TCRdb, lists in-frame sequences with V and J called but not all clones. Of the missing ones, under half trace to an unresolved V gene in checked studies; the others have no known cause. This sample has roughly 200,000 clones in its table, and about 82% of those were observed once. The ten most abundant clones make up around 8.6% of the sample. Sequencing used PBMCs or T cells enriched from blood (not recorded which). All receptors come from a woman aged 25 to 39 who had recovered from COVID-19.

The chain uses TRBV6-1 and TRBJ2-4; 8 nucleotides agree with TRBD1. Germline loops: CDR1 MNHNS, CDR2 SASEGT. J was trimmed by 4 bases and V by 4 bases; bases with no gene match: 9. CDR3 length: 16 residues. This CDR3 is CASSGGMTGEKNIQYF. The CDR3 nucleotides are TGTGCCAGCAGTGGGGGCATGACAGGGGAAAAAAACATTCAGTACTTC.

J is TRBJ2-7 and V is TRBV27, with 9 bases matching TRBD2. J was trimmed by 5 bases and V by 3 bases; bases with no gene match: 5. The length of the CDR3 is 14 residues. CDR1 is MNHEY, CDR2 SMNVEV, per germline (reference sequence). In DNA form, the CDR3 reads TGTGCCAGCAGTTTTGGGCTAGCGGGAAACGAGCAGTACTTC. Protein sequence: CASSFGLAGNEQYF.

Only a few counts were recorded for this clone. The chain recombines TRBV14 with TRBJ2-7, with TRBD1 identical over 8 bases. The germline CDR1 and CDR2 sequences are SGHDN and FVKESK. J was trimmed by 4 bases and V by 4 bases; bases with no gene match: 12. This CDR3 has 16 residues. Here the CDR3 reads CASSPLAGTGRYEQYF. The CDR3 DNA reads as TGTGCCAGCAGCCCCCTCGCCGGGACAGGCCGGTACGAGCAGTACTTC. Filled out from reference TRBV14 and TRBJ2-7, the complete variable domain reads EAGVTQFPSHSVIEKGQTVTLRCDPISGHDNLYWYRRVMGKEIKFLLHFVKESKQDESGMPNNRFLAERTGGTYSTLKVQPAELEDSGVYFCASSPLAGTGRYEQYFGPGTRLTVT.

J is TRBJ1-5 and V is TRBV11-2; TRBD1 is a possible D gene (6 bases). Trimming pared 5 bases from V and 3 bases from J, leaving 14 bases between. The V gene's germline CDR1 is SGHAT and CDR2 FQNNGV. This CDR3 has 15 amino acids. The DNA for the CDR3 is TGTGCCAGCAGCCCCTCGGGACAAGTCAATCAGCCCCAGCATTTT. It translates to CASSPSGQVNQPQHF.

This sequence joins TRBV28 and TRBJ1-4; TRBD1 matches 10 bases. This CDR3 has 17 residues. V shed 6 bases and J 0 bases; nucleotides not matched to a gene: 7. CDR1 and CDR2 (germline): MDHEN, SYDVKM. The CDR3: CASRERTGGSTNEKLFF. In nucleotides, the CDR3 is TGTGCCAGCAGAGAAAGGACAGGGGGTTCAACTAATGAAAAACTGTTTTTT.

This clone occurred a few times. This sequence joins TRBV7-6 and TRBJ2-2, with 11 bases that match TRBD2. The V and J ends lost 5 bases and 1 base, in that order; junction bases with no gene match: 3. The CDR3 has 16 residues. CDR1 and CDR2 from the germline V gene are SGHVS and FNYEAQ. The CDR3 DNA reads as TGTGCCAGCAGCACCCTAGCGGGAGGGAACACCGGGGAGCTGTTTTTT. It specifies CASSTLAGGNTGELFF.

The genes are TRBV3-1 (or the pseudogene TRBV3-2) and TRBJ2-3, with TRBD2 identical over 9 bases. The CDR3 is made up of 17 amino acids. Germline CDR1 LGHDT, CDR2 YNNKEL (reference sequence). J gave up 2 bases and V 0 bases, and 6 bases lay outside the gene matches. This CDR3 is CASSQDWLAGNTDTQYF. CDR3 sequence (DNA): TGTGCCAGCAGCCAAGATTGGCTAGCGGGAAACACAGATACGCAGTATTTT.

The CDR3 region has the DNA TGCAGCGTTGAGGGTGGAGAGATCAACACTGAAGCTTTCTTT. Protein sequence: CSVEGGEINTEAFF. The genes are TRBV29-1 and TRBJ1-1; D is undetermined. V was shortened by 3 bases and J by 2 bases, with 13 bases between the two germline ends. CDR3 length equals 14 residues. Germline CDR1 SQVTM, CDR2 ANQGSEA.

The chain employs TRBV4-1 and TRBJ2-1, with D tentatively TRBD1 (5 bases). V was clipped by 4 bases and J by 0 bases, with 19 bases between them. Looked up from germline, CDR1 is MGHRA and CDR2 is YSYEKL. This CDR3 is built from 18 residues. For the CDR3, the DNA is TGCGCCAGCAGCCGCCTCCCGCAGGGTTGGGACTCCTACAATGAGCAGTTCTTC. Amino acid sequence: CASSRLPQGWDSYNEQFF.

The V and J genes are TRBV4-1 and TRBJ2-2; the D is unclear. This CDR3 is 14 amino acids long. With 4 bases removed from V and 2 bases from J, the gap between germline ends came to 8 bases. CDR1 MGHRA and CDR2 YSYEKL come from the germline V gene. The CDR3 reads CASSRTRNTGELFF. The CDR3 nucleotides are TGCGCCAGCAGCCGCACAAGAAACACCGGGGAGCTGTTTTTT.

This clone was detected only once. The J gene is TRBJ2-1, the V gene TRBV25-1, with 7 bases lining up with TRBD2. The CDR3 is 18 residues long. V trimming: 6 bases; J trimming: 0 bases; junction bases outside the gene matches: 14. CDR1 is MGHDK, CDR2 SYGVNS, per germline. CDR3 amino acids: CASSSPGTIGSSYNEQFF. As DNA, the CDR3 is TGTGCCAGCAGCAGTCCCGGGACTATCGGTTCCTCCTACAATGAGCAGTTCTTC.

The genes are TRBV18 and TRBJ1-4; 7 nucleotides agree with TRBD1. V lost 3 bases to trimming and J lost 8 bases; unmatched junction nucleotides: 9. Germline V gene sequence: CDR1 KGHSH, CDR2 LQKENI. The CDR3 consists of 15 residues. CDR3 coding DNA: TGTGCCAGCTCACCGCCGACAGGGTTTCGAGAAAAACTGTTTTTT. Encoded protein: CASSPPTGFREKLFF. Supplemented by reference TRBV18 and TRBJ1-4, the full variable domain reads NAGVMQNPRHLVRRRGQEARLRCSPMKGHSHVYWYRQLPEEGLKFMVYLQKENIIDESGMPKERFSAEFPKEGPSILRIQQVVRGDSAAYFCASSPPTGFREKLFFGSGTQLSVL.

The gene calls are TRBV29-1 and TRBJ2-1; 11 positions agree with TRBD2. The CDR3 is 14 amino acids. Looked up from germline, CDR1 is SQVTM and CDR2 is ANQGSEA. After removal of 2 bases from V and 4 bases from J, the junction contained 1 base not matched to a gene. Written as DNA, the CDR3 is TGCAGCGTTGAATTAGCGGGAGGGTACAATGAGCAGTTCTTC. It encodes CSVELAGGYNEQFF.

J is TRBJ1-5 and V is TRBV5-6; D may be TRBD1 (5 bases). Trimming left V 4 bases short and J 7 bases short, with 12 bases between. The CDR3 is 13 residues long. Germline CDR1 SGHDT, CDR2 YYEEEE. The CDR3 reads CASSLWAGQPQHF. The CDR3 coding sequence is TGTGCCAGCAGCCTCTGGGCAGGGCAGCCCCAGCATTTT.

The CDR3 nucleotides read TGTGCCATCACCAAGGACAGGAACTCTGGAAACACCATATATTTT. The encoded protein is CAITKDRNSGNTIYF. V usage is TRBV10-3 and J usage is TRBJ1-3, with 7 nucleotides matching TRBD1. The CDR3 spans 15 residues. Trimming at V came to 7 bases and at J to 0 bases, leaving 6 bases not matched to a gene. From germline, CDR1 is ENHRY and CDR2 SYGVKD.

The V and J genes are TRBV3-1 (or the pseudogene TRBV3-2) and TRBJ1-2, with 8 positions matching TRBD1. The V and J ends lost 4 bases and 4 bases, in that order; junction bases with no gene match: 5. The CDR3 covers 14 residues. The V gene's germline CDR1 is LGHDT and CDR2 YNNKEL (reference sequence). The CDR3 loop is CASSLGQGGYGYTF. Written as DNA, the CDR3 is TGTGCCAGCAGCCTTGGACAGGGAGGCTATGGCTACACCTTC.

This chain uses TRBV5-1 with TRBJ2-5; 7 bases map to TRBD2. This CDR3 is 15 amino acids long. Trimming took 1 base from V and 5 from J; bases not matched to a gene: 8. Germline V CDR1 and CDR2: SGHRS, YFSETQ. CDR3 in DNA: TGCGCCAGCAGCTTGTGGAGGGAGGGCCACGAGACCCAGTACTTC. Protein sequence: CASSLWREGHETQYF.

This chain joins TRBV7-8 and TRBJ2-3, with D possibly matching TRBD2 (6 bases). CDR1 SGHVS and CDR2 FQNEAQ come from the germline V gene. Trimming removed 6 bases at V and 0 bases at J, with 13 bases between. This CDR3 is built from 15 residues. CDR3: CASSPGSGSTDTQYF. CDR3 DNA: TGTGCCAGCAGTCCGGGGAGCGGGAGCACAGATACGCAGTATTTT.

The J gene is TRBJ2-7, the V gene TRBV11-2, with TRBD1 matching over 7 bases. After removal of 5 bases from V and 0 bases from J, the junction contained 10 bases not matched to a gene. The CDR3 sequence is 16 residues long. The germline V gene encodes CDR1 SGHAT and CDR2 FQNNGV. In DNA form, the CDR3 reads TGTGCCAGCAGCCTCGGAGGACGGGACAGCTCCTACGAGCAGTACTTC. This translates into CASSLGGRDSSYEQYF.

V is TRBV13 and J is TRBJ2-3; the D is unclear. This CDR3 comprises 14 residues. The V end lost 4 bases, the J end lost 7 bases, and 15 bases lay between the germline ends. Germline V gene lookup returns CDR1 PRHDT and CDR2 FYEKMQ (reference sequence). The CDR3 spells CASSSLDSEHTQYF. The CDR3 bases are TGTGCCAGCAGCTCTTTAGACTCTGAACATACGCAGTATTTT.

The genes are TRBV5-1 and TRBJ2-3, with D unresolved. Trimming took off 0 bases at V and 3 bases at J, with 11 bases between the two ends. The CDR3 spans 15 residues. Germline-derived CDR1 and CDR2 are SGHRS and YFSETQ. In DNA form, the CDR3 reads TGCGCCAGCAGCTTGGGGGCATGGATAACAGATACGCAGTATTTT. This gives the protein CASSLGAWITDTQYF.